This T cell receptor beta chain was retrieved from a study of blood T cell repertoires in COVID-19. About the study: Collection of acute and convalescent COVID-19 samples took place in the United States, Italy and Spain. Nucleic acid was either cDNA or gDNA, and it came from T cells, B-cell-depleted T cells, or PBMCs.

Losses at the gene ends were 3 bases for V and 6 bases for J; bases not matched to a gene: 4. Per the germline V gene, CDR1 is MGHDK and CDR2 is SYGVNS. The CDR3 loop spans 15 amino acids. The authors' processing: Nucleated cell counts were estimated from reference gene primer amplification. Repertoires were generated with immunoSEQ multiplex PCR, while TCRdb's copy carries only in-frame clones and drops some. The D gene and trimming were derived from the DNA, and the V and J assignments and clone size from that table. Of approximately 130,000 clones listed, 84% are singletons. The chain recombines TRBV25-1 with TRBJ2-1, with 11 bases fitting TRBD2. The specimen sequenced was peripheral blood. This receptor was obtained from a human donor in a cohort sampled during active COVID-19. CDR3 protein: CASSDGLAGGNEQFF. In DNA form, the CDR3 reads TGTGCCAGCAGTGATGGGCTAGCGGGGGGCAATGAGCAGTTCTTC.